This T cell receptor (beta chain) comes out of a study of human T cells and chemical hapten exposure. In the library, unique molecular identifiers were attached to individual cDNA molecules. TCRdb processed the RACE reads anew with MiXCR; each CDR3 protein has one entry. The repertoire consists of 250,000 or so distinct CDR3 sequences, with approximately 8.4% occurring once and the leading ten covering 2.3%. In its sample, this clonotype was seen a few times. Its antigen is not identified. From germline, CDR1 is MDHEN and CDR2 SYDVKM. V was clipped by 8 bases and J by 5 bases, with 6 bases between them. This CDR3 is built from 11 residues. General study results and limits: After DPC sensitization, TCRs above 1 in 1000 frequency showed no change.

Time point specified: pre-sensitization, week 0. Regarding treatment: therapeutic diphenylcyclopropenone sensitization with weekly scalp DPC. Alopecia patients deemed DPC-suitable, aged 18 to 70, excluding pregnancy. The TCR sequence derives from a woman in her thirties or forties with alopecia areata. Some clones in this sample may be carry-over from other donors' samples. The J gene is TRBJ1-4, the V gene TRBV28; D call uncertain. Sequenced material: whole blood, taken in connection with sensitization to the hapten diphenylcyclopropenone (DPC). CDR3 in DNA: TGTGCCAGCCAGATAAATGAAAAACTGTTTTTT. This sequence encodes CASQINEKLFF. The full variable domain, completed using reference TRBV28 and TRBJ1-4, is DVKVTQSSRYLVKRTGEKVFLECVQDMDHENMFWYRQDPGLGLRLIYFSYDVKMKEKGDIPEGYSVSREKKERFSLILESASTNQTSMYLCASQINEKLFFGSGTQLSVL.